These 32 T cell receptor beta chains came from one sample sequenced in a study of blood T cells in healthy people across ages (dated by TCRdb to about 2015). The library was obtained by 5' RACE. Sequenced using an Illumina HiSeq 2500. A second PCR of about 7 to 12 cycles was run with a J-beta primer mix and a sample-barcoded 5' primer. TCRdb reran the public reads through fastp at Q25 and MiXCR, keeping productive beta chains. CDR3 protein sequences are deduplicated, and each keeps its most common genes and DNA. Recorded for this sample are fewer than 1.5 million distinct CDR3 sequences; approximately 38% of them occurred a single time. 7% to 9.5% of the sample is in the top ten clones. The source material was blood. The receptors shown here come from a woman aged 18-29 years in good health.

The J gene is TRBJ1-6, the V gene TRBV5-1; 9 bases fit TRBD1. The junction had 8 bases not matched to a gene; V was cut back by 3 bases and J by 7 bases. The V gene's germline CDR1 is SGHRS and CDR2 YFSETQ. This CDR3 spans 16 amino acids. DNA of the CDR3: TGCGCCAGCAGCTCCCAGGGACAGGGACACAATTCACCCCTCCACTTT. It yields the protein CASSSQGQGHNSPLHF.

This clonotype was found many times. V usage is TRBV29-1 and J usage is TRBJ2-3; D possibly corresponds to TRBD2 (6 bases). Germline CDR1 is SQVTM and CDR2 is ANQGSEA. V was clipped by 7 bases and J by 1 base, with 21 bases between them. The CDR3 spans 16 residues. CDR3 amino acids: CSARGTADLGTDTQYF. Written as DNA, the CDR3 is TGCAGCGCCCGCGGGACTGCCGATCTAGGCACAGATACGCAGTATTTT.

CDR3 coding DNA: TGTGCCAGCAGTTACTATGGCTCAAACACCGGGGAGCTGTTTTTT. This encodes CASSYYGSNTGELFF. This chain connects TRBV6-5 to TRBJ2-2; D not resolved. Germline V lookup: CDR1 MNHEY, CDR2 SVGAGI. Trimming took off 1 base at V and 2 bases at J, with 8 bases between the two ends. The length of the CDR3 is 15 residues.

V usage is TRBV24-1 and J usage is TRBJ2-3, with no clear D. CDR3 length equals 15 residues. The ends were cut back, 2 bases at V and 3 bases at J, with 11 bases in the middle. Germline V gives CDR1 KGHDR, CDR2 SFDVKD. The CDR3 sequence is CATSDSQDLTDTQYF. DNA of the CDR3: TGTGCCACCAGTGATTCCCAGGATCTTACAGATACGCAGTATTTT.

The chain couples TRBV12-3 or TRBV12-4 to TRBJ1-3, with a weak D call TRBD1 (5 bases). CDR3 length: 11 residues. Trimming removed 5 bases at V and 10 bases at J, with 9 bases between. The CDR3 bases are TGTGCCAGCAGTGAGGGGATAACCATATATTTT. Its translation: CASSEGITIYF.

The V call is TRBV3-1, the J call TRBJ2-3; 10 bases map to TRBD2. CDR1 and CDR2 (germline): LGHDT, YNNKEL (reference sequence). J lost 4 bases, V lost 4 bases, and 17 bases had no gene match. The length of the CDR3 is 19 residues. The DNA of the CDR3 is TGTGCCAGCAGCCCCCTCGCCGTAAGTAGCGGGGGGTGGGCAGATACGCAGTATTTT. This gives the protein CASSPLAVSSGGWADTQYF.

The chain recombines TRBV7-9 with TRBJ2-4, with D uncertain. The end of the DNA fits TRBJ2-7 better, so the J call may be wrong. The germline V gene has CDR1 SEHNR and CDR2 FQNEAQ (reference sequence). The CDR3 runs to 13 residues. Here the CDR3 reads CASSPETRYEQYF. The DNA for the CDR3 is TGTGCCAGCAGCCCAGAAACACGTTACGAGCAGTACTTC.

This clonotype turned up a few times. The chain joins TRBV12-3 or TRBV12-4 to TRBJ2-7; no reliable D call. There are 13 residues in the CDR3. The V end lost 6 bases, the J end lost 3 bases, and 12 bases lay between the germline ends. In nucleotides, the CDR3 is TGTGCCAGCAGACCCCAGGATAGCTACGAGCAGTACTTC. As protein: CASRPQDSYEQYF.

This chain uses TRBV4-1 with TRBJ2-7; D is ambiguous. Gene TRBJ2-5 matches the end of the DNA better, so the J call may be wrong. This CDR3 is 11 amino acids long. The germline gives CDR1 MGHRA, CDR2 YSYEKL. The CDR3 region is CASSHAATQYF. CDR3 nucleotides: TGCGCCAGCAGCCACGCGGCGACCCAGTACTTC.

This clonotype has more than one count but fewer than ten. The gene calls are TRBV7-8 and TRBJ2-4; weak D call: TRBD2 (5 bases). This CDR3 has 16 residues. The V and J ends lost 4 bases and 3 bases respectively, with 16 bases between them. In germline, CDR1 is SGHVS, CDR2 FQNEAQ. The CDR3 loop reads CASSSTNAEDKNIQYF. CDR3 nucleotides: TGTGCCAGCAGCTCCACGAATGCGGAGGACAAAAACATTCAGTACTTC.

V and J are TRBV10-3 and TRBJ1-2; 10 nucleotides line up with TRBD1. This CDR3 has 14 amino acids. Germline values: CDR1 ENHRY, CDR2 SYGVKD. V dropped 2 bases and J dropped 7; count of bases not matched to a gene: 4. The CDR3 sequence is CAISEDRGLGGYTF. DNA of the CDR3: TGTGCCATCAGTGAGGACAGGGGGCTCGGTGGCTACACCTTC.

The rearrangement uses TRBV20-1 and TRBJ2-1, with 9 bases that match TRBD2. Germline values: CDR1 DFQATT, CDR2 SNEGSKA (reference sequence). The CDR3 is 17 residues long. J lost 8 bases, V lost 2 bases, and 16 bases had no gene match. CDR3 amino acids: CSARILGRGLASDEQFF. CDR3 nucleotide sequence: TGCAGTGCTAGAATCTTGGGACGGGGACTAGCAAGTGATGAGCAGTTCTTC.

This sequence joins TRBV7-9 and TRBJ1-2; D gene ambiguous. Germline loops: CDR1 SEHNR, CDR2 FQNEAQ (reference sequence). CDR3 length equals 13 residues. The germline V and J ends were trimmed by 8 bases and 8 bases, with 18 bases remaining between them. The CDR3 region has the DNA TGTGCCAGCGTAAGGCAGTTAACCGACGGCTACACCTTC. Its translation: CASVRQLTDGYTF.

This clonotype showed up just a few times. The chain employs TRBV6-5 and TRBJ2-5; the D gene is possibly TRBD1 (6 bases). CDR1 is MNHEY, CDR2 SVGAGI, per germline. The V end lost 6 bases, the J end lost 2 bases, and 16 bases lay between the germline ends. CDR3 length: 15 amino acids. This chain's CDR3 is CASSILRQGQETQYF. The CDR3 DNA sequence: TGTGCCAGCAGCATCCTTCGGCAGGGGCAAGAGACCCAGTACTTC.

The rearrangement uses TRBV12-3 or TRBV12-4 and TRBJ2-7; a possible D gene is TRBD2 (6 bases). The germline V and J ends were trimmed by 0 bases and 3 bases, with 15 bases remaining between them. The CDR3 covers 16 residues. CDR3 loop: CASSLAERADSYEQYF. CDR3 DNA: TGTGCCAGCAGTTTAGCGGAGCGGGCAGATAGCTACGAGCAGTACTTC.

This clonotype has a handful of counts. The rearrangement links TRBV20-1 to TRBJ1-2; perhaps TRBD1 as D (5 bases). Trimming pared 4 bases from V and 8 bases from J, leaving 11 bases between. CDR1 and CDR2 from the germline V gene are DFQATT and SNEGSKA (reference sequence). This CDR3 spans 11 amino acids. CDR3 sequence reads: CSATQERGYTF. CDR3 coding DNA: TGCAGTGCTACACAGGAGCGGGGCTACACCTTC.

This clonotype was picked up one time. The chain couples TRBV25-1 to TRBJ2-2; D is unresolved. The CDR3 is made up of 14 amino acids. Germline values: CDR1 MGHDK, CDR2 SYGVNS. Trimming removed 1 base at V and 1 base at J, with 4 bases between. The CDR3 reads CASSEWGNTGELFF. The DNA for the CDR3 is TGTGCCAGCAGTGAATGGGGGAACACCGGGGAGCTGTTTTTT.

V and J are TRBV27 and TRBJ1-2; D uncertain. The ends were cut back, 6 bases at V and 5 bases at J, with 13 bases in the middle. The CDR3 is 13 amino acids. Germline V CDR1 and CDR2: MNHEY, SMNVEV (reference sequence). The DNA for the CDR3 is TGTGCCAGCAGCGACCAGACGGAGTATGGCTACACCTTC. Translated, it gives CASSDQTEYGYTF.

This clonotype was detected only a few times. The V and J genes are TRBV4-1 and TRBJ1-2; 7 bases match TRBD1. Germline V CDR1 and CDR2: MGHRA, YSYEKL. The trim removed 1 base at V and 6 bases at J, leaving 8 bases unmatched. CDR3 length equals 15 residues. The CDR3 region is CASSQGDRVVNGYTF. CDR3 DNA: TGCGCCAGCAGCCAAGGTGACAGGGTCGTAAATGGCTACACCTTC.

The chain joins TRBV3-1 to TRBJ1-1; 11 bases fit TRBD1. Germline CDR1 and CDR2: LGHDT and YNNKEL (reference sequence). J gave up 5 bases and V 2 bases, and 4 bases lay outside the gene matches. The length of the CDR3 is 15 residues. In DNA form, the CDR3 reads TGTGCCAGCAGCCAACGGGACAGGGGGTATACTGAAGCTTTCTTT. Its protein product is CASSQRDRGYTEAFF.

The rearrangement uses TRBV4-1 and TRBJ2-3; D might be TRBD2 (6 bases). The germline V gene has CDR1 MGHRA and CDR2 YSYEKL. The CDR3 consists of 16 residues. V shed 5 bases and J shed 1 base, with 16 bases lying between them. The CDR3 DNA follows: TGCGCCAGCAGCTCCACACCGGGACTCCGCACAGATACGCAGTATTTT. Translation gives CASSSTPGLRTDTQYF.

V is TRBV4-2 and J is TRBJ1-4; D is ambiguous. CDR1 and CDR2 from the germline V gene are LGHNA and YNFKEQ. V was trimmed by 1 base and J by 3 bases, leaving 9 bases between them. This CDR3 contains 15 residues. DNA of the CDR3: TGTGCCAGCAGCCAAGGGGTAGCAGCTAATGAAAAACTGTTTTTT. Amino acids: CASSQGVAANEKLFF.

This clonotype was counted a few times. The V call is TRBV4-2, the J call TRBJ1-2; D remains ambiguous. Trimming pared 0 bases from V and 4 bases from J, leaving 6 bases between. CDR3 length equals 13 residues. CDR1 is LGHNA, CDR2 YNFKEQ, per germline. The CDR3 protein is CASSQEAAYGYTF. The DNA of the CDR3 is TGTGCCAGCAGCCAAGAGGCGGCCTATGGCTACACCTTC.

In this sample, this clonotype turned up a few times. CDR3 residues: CSAPRVRSRNYGYTF. For the CDR3, the DNA is TGCAGTGCTCCAAGAGTTCGGTCCCGGAACTATGGCTACACCTTC. V gene TRBV20-1 combines with J gene TRBJ1-2; unclear D gene. Trimming removed 5 bases from V and 2 bases from J, with 18 bases in between. The germline gives CDR1 DFQATT, CDR2 SNEGSKA (reference sequence). The CDR3 covers 15 residues.

This clonotype was seen many times. The chain employs TRBV10-3 and TRBJ1-2, with D possibly TRBD1 on 5 matching bases. This CDR3 region has 14 residues. V lost 0 bases and J lost 2, with 7 bases in between. Germline assignment: CDR1 ENHRY and CDR2 SYGVKD. CDR3 amino acids: CAISESGVNYGYTF. The CDR3 DNA sequence: TGTGCCATCAGTGAGTCAGGGGTCAACTATGGCTACACCTTC.

The chain links TRBV4-2 to TRBJ1-5; TRBD1 might be the D (6 bases). CDR3 length equals 15 residues. V lost 0 bases to trimming and J lost 5 bases, with 11 bases between them. Germline assignment: CDR1 LGHNA and CDR2 YNFKEQ. CDR3 protein: CASSQEEGGYQPQHF. DNA of the CDR3: TGTGCCAGCAGCCAAGAAGAAGGGGGATATCAGCCCCAGCATTTT.

This sequence joins TRBV7-9 and TRBJ1-4; a possible D gene is TRBD1 (5 bases). Germline V gives CDR1 SEHNR, CDR2 FQNEAQ (reference sequence). Between the trimmed V and J ends, which lost 1 base and 0 bases, there was a span of 15 bases. This CDR3 is 18 amino acids long. As DNA, the CDR3 is TGTGCCAGCAGCTTAGTTGGGGGAAAGGTCTCAACTAATGAAAAACTGTTTTTT. Encoded protein: CASSLVGGKVSTNEKLFF. Full variable domain (missing parts from reference TRBV7-9 and TRBJ1-4): DTGVSQNPRHKITKRGQNVTFRCDPISEHNRLYWYRQTLGQGPEFLTYFQNEAQLEKSRLLSDRFSAERPKGSFSTLEIQRTEQGDSAMYLCASSLVGGKVSTNEKLFFGSGTQLSVL.

The CDR3 DNA sequence: TGTGCCAGCAGTACCCGCGTTGGGTACGGCTACGAGCAGTACTTC. Its protein product is CASSTRVGYGYEQYF. V is TRBV2 and J is TRBJ2-7; D not resolved. Trimming stripped 5 bases from V and 3 bases from J, with 17 bases between. Germline V lookup: CDR1 SNHLY, CDR2 FYNNEI. The CDR3 runs to 15 residues.

J is TRBJ1-4 and V is TRBV7-8; TRBD1 matches 9 bases. This CDR3 has 15 amino acids. The germline V gene encodes CDR1 SGHVS and CDR2 FQNEAQ. Trimming at V came to 3 bases and at J to 4 bases, leaving 3 bases not matched to a gene. Written as DNA, the CDR3 is TGTGCCAGCAGCTTGGAGGACAGGGGTAATGAAAAACTGTTTTTT. Translating it yields CASSLEDRGNEKLFF.

The chain uses TRBV6-6 and TRBJ2-1; no definite D call. With 1 base removed from V and 0 bases from J, the gap between germline ends came to 7 bases. The V gene's germline CDR1 is MNHNY and CDR2 SVGAGI (reference sequence). The CDR3 has 15 amino acids. This CDR3 reads CASSYLDYSYNEQFF. DNA of the CDR3: TGTGCCAGCAGTTACTTGGATTACTCCTACAATGAGCAGTTCTTC.

The V call is TRBV6-5, the J call TRBJ2-3; D is undetermined. This CDR3 has 13 residues. From germline, CDR1 is MNHEY and CDR2 SVGAGI. V was cut by 10 bases and J by 3 bases, with 14 bases left in between. The CDR3 coding sequence is TGTGCCACCTACCAGATGGGGACAGATACGCAGTATTTT. Protein sequence: CATYQMGTDTQYF.

Only a few counts were recorded for this clonotype. This chain joins TRBV29-1 and TRBJ2-5; D is unclear. The germline V gene has CDR1 SQVTM and CDR2 ANQGSEA. The CDR3 has 9 residues. As DNA, the CDR3 is TGCAGAAGGTGGGAGACCCAGTACTTC. It encodes CRRWETQYF.